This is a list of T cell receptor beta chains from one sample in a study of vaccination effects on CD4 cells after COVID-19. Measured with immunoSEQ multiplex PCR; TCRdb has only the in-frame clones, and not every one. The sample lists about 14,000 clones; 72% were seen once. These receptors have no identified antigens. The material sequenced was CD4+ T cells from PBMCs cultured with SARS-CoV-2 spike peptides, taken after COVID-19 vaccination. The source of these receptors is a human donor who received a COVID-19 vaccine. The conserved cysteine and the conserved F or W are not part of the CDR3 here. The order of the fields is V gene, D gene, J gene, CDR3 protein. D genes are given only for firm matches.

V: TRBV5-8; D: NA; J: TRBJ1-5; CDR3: ASSLERGRDQPQH
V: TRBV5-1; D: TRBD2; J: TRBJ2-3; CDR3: ASSWAGTSGTTDTQY
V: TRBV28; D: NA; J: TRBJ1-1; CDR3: ASSFRPIEAF
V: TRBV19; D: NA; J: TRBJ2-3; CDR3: ASSSAAGLDTQY
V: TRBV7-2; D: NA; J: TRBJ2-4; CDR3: ASSTTKRQSGIQY
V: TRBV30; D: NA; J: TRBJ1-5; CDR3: ASSGSNQPQH
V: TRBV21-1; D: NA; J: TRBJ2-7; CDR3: ASTSEPPTYEQY
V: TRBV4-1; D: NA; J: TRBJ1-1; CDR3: ASSQAGAGNTEAF
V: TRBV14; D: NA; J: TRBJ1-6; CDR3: ASSKTAVQGSPLH
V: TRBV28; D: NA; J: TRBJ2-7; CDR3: ASSAAGPSSYEQY
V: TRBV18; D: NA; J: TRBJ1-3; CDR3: ASSPTVGASGNTIY
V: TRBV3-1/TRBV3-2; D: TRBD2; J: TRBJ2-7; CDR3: ASSQDLTSGRN
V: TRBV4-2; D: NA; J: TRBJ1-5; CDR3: ASSPVGGDNQPQH
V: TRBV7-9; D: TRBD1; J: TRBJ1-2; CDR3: ASSNPGQGMGYT
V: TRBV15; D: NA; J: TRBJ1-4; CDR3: ATSRAPRDILNEKLF
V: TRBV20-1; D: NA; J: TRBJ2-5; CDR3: SARAWDTQETQY
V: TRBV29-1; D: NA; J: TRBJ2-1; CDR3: SVEDGRRFTYNEQF
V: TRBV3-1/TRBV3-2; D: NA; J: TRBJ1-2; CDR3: ASSQIGGYT
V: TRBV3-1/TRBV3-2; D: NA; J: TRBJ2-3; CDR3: ASSLLGVSTDTQY
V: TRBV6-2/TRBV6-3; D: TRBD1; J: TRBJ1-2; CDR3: ASSFTGGRVGYT